The next 13 T cell receptor beta chains were all read from a single sample in a study of T cell repertoires in cytomegalovirus infection (dated by TCRdb to 2018 to 2020). Sequencing instrument: Illumina HiSeq 1500. Using fastp at Q25 and MiXCR, TCRdb reprocessed the public reads and kept productive beta chains. Each entry is one CDR3 protein sequence, shown with its most common DNA and genes. The sample includes about 700,000 distinct CDR3 sequences, with around 35% observed a single time. The leading ten clones occupy about 20% of the sample. The sample's treatment or condition label, in plain terms: in vitro stimulation with specific CMV peptide epitopes to enrich CMV-specific T cells. No cognate antigen is known for these TCRs. The source material was cultured PBMCs, sampled from culture after CMV antigen stimulation. These receptors were collected from a human donor in good health (CMV status not recorded). Some clones in this sample may be carry-over from other donors' samples.

The chain employs TRBV7-9 and TRBJ1-5, with D hard to call. V lost 2 bases and J 10 bases, leaving 12 bases between the germline ends. CDR1 and CDR2 (germline): SEHNR, FQNEAQ (reference sequence). CDR3 size: 13 residues. CDR3 in amino acids: CASSLSPLSPQHF. The CDR3 DNA reads as TGTGCCAGCAGCTTAAGCCCTCTCTCACCCCAGCATTTT. The full variable domain, with the rest looked up from reference TRBV7-9 and TRBJ1-5, is DTGVSQNPRHKITKRGQNVTFRCDPISEHNRLYWYRQTLGQGPEFLTYFQNEAQLEKSRLLSDRFSAERPKGSFSTLEIQRTEQGDSAMYLCASSLSPLSPQHFGDGTRLSIL.

This clonotype was picked up a small number of times. The rearrangement links TRBV6-1 to TRBJ1-5; possibly TRBD1 for D (6 bases). This CDR3 region has 17 residues. The V gene lost 2 bases and the J gene lost 1 base, with 15 bases spanning the gap. In germline, CDR1 is MNHNS, CDR2 SASEGT. Here the CDR3 DNA reads TGTGCCAGCAGTGAATGGGGGGGCGCGCCAAGCAATCAGCCCCAGCATTTT. Its translation is CASSEWGGAPSNQPQHF.

The chain is built from TRBV5-4 and TRBJ2-5; TRBD2 matches at 13 bases. This CDR3 has 14 residues. V was pared by 5 bases and J by 3 bases, with 1 base of the junction left unmatched. Germline loops: CDR1 SGHNT, CDR2 YYREEE (reference sequence). This CDR3 reads CASRLAGGEETQYF. Here the CDR3 DNA reads TGTGCCAGCAGACTAGCGGGGGGGGAAGAGACCCAGTACTTC.

This clonotype is a singleton in its sample. The rearrangement uses TRBV11-2 and TRBJ1-2; D may be TRBD1 (5 bases). V lost 2 bases to trimming and J lost 7 bases, with 11 bases between them. Germline CDR1 is SGHAT and CDR2 is FQNNGV. The CDR3 totals 13 residues. The CDR3 coding sequence is TGTGCCAGCAGCTTAAGCAGGGCCGGTGGCTACACCTTC. This codes for CASSLSRAGGYTF.

This sequence joins TRBV6-6 and TRBJ2-3; the match to TRBD1 covers 9 bases. The J segment lost 0 bases and the V segment lost 6 bases, leaving 7 bases of the junction unmatched. This CDR3 is built from 16 residues. Germline lookup yields CDR1 MNHNY and CDR2 SVGAGI (reference sequence). CDR3 DNA sequence: TGTGCCAGCAGGCTCACAGGGGGCCCTAGCACAGATACGCAGTATTTT. Protein product: CASRLTGGPSTDTQYF.

The J gene is TRBJ1-6, the V gene TRBV7-9; 7 bases align to TRBD1. Per germline, CDR1 SEHNR and CDR2 FQNEAQ (reference sequence). Trimming cost V 2 bases and J 6 bases; bases outside gene matches: 10. CDR3 length equals 17 residues. CDR3 in DNA: TGTGCCAGCAGCTTATACCAGGGGGTTTATAGTAATTCACCCCTCCACTTT. It is translated as CASSLYQGVYSNSPLHF. The full variable domain, completed using reference TRBV7-9 and TRBJ1-6, is DTGVSQNPRHKITKRGQNVTFRCDPISEHNRLYWYRQTLGQGPEFLTYFQNEAQLEKSRLLSDRFSAERPKGSFSTLEIQRTEQGDSAMYLCASSLYQGVYSNSPLHFGNGTRLTVT.

This clonotype showed up just a few times. The chain has TRBV7-6 and TRBJ2-2, with D possibly being TRBD1 (6 bases). V was cut by 5 bases and J by 1 base, with 20 bases left in between. This CDR3 comprises 18 residues. The germline CDR1 and CDR2 sequences are SGHVS and FNYEAQ. This CDR3 reads CASSPSVGQKRNTGELFF. CDR3 bases: TGTGCCAGCAGCCCGAGCGTCGGACAGAAAAGGAACACCGGGGAGCTGTTTTTT. The whole variable domain, remainder taken from reference TRBV7-6 and TRBJ2-2, is GAGVSQSPRYKVTKRGQDVALRCDPISGHVSLYWYRQALGQGPEFLTYFNYEAQQDKSGLPNDRFSAERPEGSISTLTIQRTEQRDSAMYRCASSPSVGQKRNTGELFFGEGSRLTVL.

DNA of the CDR3: TGCAGTGCTAGAGGCCCGGAGAGACCCTTCGGGCAGTACTTC. This encodes CSARGPERPFGQYF. This sequence joins TRBV20-1 and TRBJ2-7; D gene ambiguous. The V end lost 1 base, the J end lost 9 bases, and 19 bases lay between the germline ends. Germline V gene data show CDR1 as DFQATT and CDR2 as SNEGSKA (reference sequence). The CDR3 consists of 14 residues.

As regards this clonotype: A read error may account for a junction end that differs from germline. J is TRBJ2-7 and V is TRBV6-4; D unclear. Germline V lookup: CDR1 MRHNA, CDR2 SNTAGT. This CDR3 contains 13 residues. The CDR3 region has the DNA TGTGCCAGCAGTTACTCGACTCCCGGAGAGCAGTACTTC. It translates to CASSYSTPGEQYF.

This clonotype was detected only a few times. The chain joins TRBV7-9 to TRBJ2-7, with TRBD1 identical over 8 bases. Trimming cost V 5 bases and J 6 bases; bases outside gene matches: 9. Per the germline V gene, CDR1 is SEHNR and CDR2 is FQNEAQ (reference sequence). The CDR3 consists of 14 residues. Here the CDR3 DNA reads TGTGCCAGCAGCCCAAGTTCACAGGGGGTCGAGCAGTACTTC. Translated: CASSPSSQGVEQYF.

The rearrangement links TRBV7-2 to TRBJ1-5; tentatively, D is TRBD1 (5 bases). CDR3 length: 16 residues. Germline loops: CDR1 SGHTA, CDR2 FQGNSA. Trimming took off 4 bases at V and 2 bases at J, with 15 bases between the two ends. CDR3 amino acids: CASSSGGRGGNQPQHF. The CDR3 DNA reads TGTGCCAGCAGCTCGGGGGGACGGGGAGGCAATCAGCCCCAGCATTTT.

This clonotype was found a few times. This sequence joins TRBV5-6 and TRBJ2-7, with D tentatively TRBD2 (6 bases). V was shortened by 3 bases and J by 2 bases, with 12 bases between the two germline ends. The CDR3 extends over 14 amino acids. The germline V gene has CDR1 SGHDT and CDR2 YYEEEE. CDR3 nucleotide sequence: TGTGCCAGCAGCTCGGGACTCTCAACCTACGAGCAGTACTTC. Protein sequence: CASSSGLSTYEQYF.

V gene TRBV20-1 combines with J gene TRBJ2-1, with D possibly TRBD1 on 5 matching bases. V shed 6 bases and J shed 8 bases, with 23 bases lying between them. The germline V gene encodes CDR1 DFQATT and CDR2 SNEGSKA (reference sequence). This CDR3 is 15 amino acids long. CDR3 in amino acids: CSAPTTPKGHDEQFF. In DNA form, the CDR3 reads TGCAGTGCCCCGACAACCCCAAAAGGACACGATGAGCAGTTCTTC.